The T cell receptor beta chain under discussion was sequenced for a study of shared clonotypes between healthy human individuals. Study in general: The cohort had two women and three men, ages 18 to 49.

Study conclusions and caveats: Among donors, sharing of clonotypes was expected to be affected by sequencing depth. Naive subsets, compared against memory subsets, generally had larger estimated richness values.

The deep-level immunoSEQ assay was used. Using immunoSEQ multiplex PCR, the repertoire was profiled, and TCRdb retains in-frame clones only, with some absent. The sample includes 1 million to 1.3 million clones, roughly 74% of them seen just once. With V trimmed by 5 bases and J by 2 bases, 3 bases remained unmatched. Germline assignment: CDR1 GTSNPN and CDR2 SVGIG (reference sequence). This CDR3 comprises 13 residues. For this clone: As yet, its antigen is unknown.

The sequence was collected from a man between 18 and 35 years old in good health. Some clones in this sample may be carry-over from other donors' samples. The material sequenced was memory CD4+ T cells from PBMCs. Subset denoted: CD45RA-negative fraction. The rearrangement links TRBV30 to TRBJ2-7; 10 bases are a match to TRBD1. CDR3 loop: CAWLGQGPYEQYF. As DNA, the CDR3 is TGTGCCTGGTTGGGACAGGGGCCCTACGAGCAGTACTTC.